This passage covers 20 T cell receptor beta chains from one sample sequenced in a study of response to subunit inactivated influenza vaccine. TCRdb ran MiXCR on the RT-PCR reads and lists one entry per CDR3 protein. The sample has about 620,000 distinct CDR3 sequences; roughly 12% are singletons. In addition, the sample was reused for a study of T cells expressing NK-cell markers. That paper notes: Generation of TCR beta cDNA was performed by 5'RACE template switching incorporating UMIs.

The sequencing here drew on PBMCs from blood, taken on the day of vaccination. The source of these receptors is a middle-aged man who received an inactivated influenza vaccine.

In this sample, this clonotype turned up a few times. V gene TRBV5-1 combines with J gene TRBJ1-6; D is uncertain. The germline V gene encodes CDR1 SGHRS and CDR2 YFSETQ. Trimming removed 5 bases at V and 7 bases at J, with 10 bases between. CDR3 size: 13 residues. In nucleotides, the CDR3 is TGCGCCAGCAGGGACGACGGAAATTCACCCCTCCACTTT. Amino acid sequence: CASRDDGNSPLHF.

The sample holds a few counts of this clonotype. J is TRBJ1-5 and V is TRBV4-1; D is unresolved. This CDR3 region has 15 residues. The germline V gene has CDR1 MGHRA and CDR2 YSYEKL. Deletions cut 1 base from V and 7 bases from J, with 14 bases between. The CDR3, as DNA: TGCGCCAGCAGCCAAGGAGTAGTCGGTGGACAGCCCCAGCATTTT. Translation gives CASSQGVVGGQPQHF.

A few counts support this clonotype. The chain combines TRBV20-1 with TRBJ1-5; D possibly corresponds to TRBD1 (5 bases). With 1 base removed from V and 5 bases from J, the gap between germline ends came to 9 bases. The CDR3 is 13 residues long. Germline V gene sequence: CDR1 DFQATT, CDR2 SNEGSKA (reference sequence). In DNA form, the CDR3 reads TGCAGTGCTAGAGCAGGGCTCGATCAGCCCCAGCATTTT. This translates into CSARAGLDQPQHF.

This clonotype was observed a handful of times. V gene TRBV7-2 combines with J gene TRBJ1-5; D possibly corresponds to TRBD1 (5 bases). The germline CDR1 and CDR2 sequences are SGHTA and FQGNSA. The V end lost 5 bases, the J end lost 2 bases, and 13 bases lay between the germline ends. CDR3 length: 15 amino acids. The CDR3 coding sequence is TGTGCCAGCAGCCCACACCAGGGTGGCAATCAGCCCCAGCATTTT. Encoded protein: CASSPHQGGNQPQHF.

There are many counts of this clonotype. The chain carries TRBV7-6 and TRBJ2-1; D perhaps matches TRBD2 (6 bases). CDR3 length equals 16 residues. Germline V lookup: CDR1 SGHVS, CDR2 FNYEAQ. V gave up 3 bases and J gave up 0 bases, with 12 bases separating them. CDR3 DNA sequence: TGTGCCAGCAGCTTTGAGGCGGGATCCTCCTACAATGAGCAGTTCTTC. This codes for CASSFEAGSSYNEQFF. The full variable domain, rest sourced from reference TRBV7-6 and TRBJ2-1, is GAGVSQSPRYKVTKRGQDVALRCDPISGHVSLYWYRQALGQGPEFLTYFNYEAQQDKSGLPNDRFSAERPEGSISTLTIQRTEQRDSAMYRCASSFEAGSSYNEQFFGPGTRLTVL.

The CDR3 DNA reads as TGCAGTGCTAGAAATACAGGTTTAGATGCAGATACGCAGTATTTT. It encodes CSARNTGLDADTQYF. V usage is TRBV20-1 and J usage is TRBJ2-3, with D possibly being TRBD1 (5 bases). Germline loops: CDR1 DFQATT, CDR2 SNEGSKA (reference sequence). The CDR3 is 15 residues long. Trimming left V 2 bases short and J 4 bases short, with 16 bases between.

The V and J genes are TRBV15 and TRBJ2-1; D could derive from TRBD1 or TRBD2 (5 bases each). V lost 4 bases and J 7 bases, leaving 17 bases between the germline ends. Per the germline V gene, CDR1 is LNHNV and CDR2 is YYDKDF (reference sequence). CDR3 length: 15 residues. Here the CDR3 reads CATSTRDRPGNEQFF. In DNA, the CDR3 is TGTGCCACCAGCACCCGGGACCGGCCCGGGAATGAGCAGTTCTTC.

The chain is built from TRAV2 and TRBJ2-3; 9 positions match TRBD2. Germline V CDR1 and CDR2: VSNAYN, GSKP. The CDR3 runs to 17 residues. The CDR3 protein is CASGPGVREGLADTQYF. The CDR3 nucleotides read TGTGCTAGTGGTCCGGGCGTGCGGGAGGGCCTGGCAGATACGCAGTATTTT.

This chain uses TRBV7-7 with TRBJ2-2, with D unclear. V was clipped by 0 bases and J by 5 bases, with 4 bases between them. The CDR3 is 13 amino acids. Germline-derived CDR1 and CDR2 are SSHAT and FNYEAQ (reference sequence). CDR3 nucleotides: TGTGCCAGCAGCTTAGCGATAACCGGGGAGCTGTTTTTT. This sequence encodes CASSLAITGELFF.

Ten or more counts support this clonotype. The V gene is TRBV18, the J gene TRBJ2-4, with 7 nucleotides matching TRBD1. The CDR3 loop spans 14 amino acids. V lost 0 bases and J lost 6; bases outside the gene matches: 2. Germline V gene sequence: CDR1 KGHSH, CDR2 LQKENI. The CDR3 loop reads CASSPPAGGNIQYF. The CDR3 DNA follows: TGTGCCAGCTCACCACCCGCAGGGGGAAACATTCAGTACTTC.

This clonotype was recorded at least ten times. The J gene is TRBJ2-1, the V gene TRBV10-3; D not certain. The CDR3 consists of 14 residues. The V end lost 1 base, the J end lost 3 bases, and 7 bases lay between the germline ends. Germline assignment: CDR1 ENHRY and CDR2 SYGVKD. CDR3 sequence (DNA): TGTGCCATCAGTGAGTGGCAGAGCTACAATGAGCAGTTCTTC. As protein: CAISEWQSYNEQFF.

This sequence joins TRBV12-3 or TRBV12-4 and TRBJ1-2; 7 nucleotides align to TRBD1. The J segment lost 6 bases and the V segment lost 6 bases, leaving 7 bases of the junction unmatched. The CDR3 contains 13 residues. CDR3 region: CASREQGNDGYTF. CDR3 DNA: TGTGCCAGCAGAGAACAGGGGAATGATGGCTACACCTTC.

This clonotype has just a few counts. CDR3 loop: CASSLTAEIVGYTF. CDR3 DNA sequence: TGTGCCAGCAGTTTGACTGCCGAAATTGTCGGCTACACCTTC. The rearrangement joins TRBV12-3 or TRBV12-4 to TRBJ1-2; unclear D gene. Trimming removed 3 bases from V and 8 bases from J, with 16 bases in between. This CDR3 has 14 residues.

This sequence joins TRBV13 and TRBJ2-7, with D possibly TRBD1 on 5 matching bases. The CDR3 has 12 residues. Germline CDR1 is PRHDT and CDR2 is FYEKMQ (reference sequence). Trimming stripped 0 bases from V and 6 bases from J, with 6 bases between. DNA for the CDR3: TGTGCCAGCAGCTTAGGTACAGGCGAGCAGTACTTC. Translated, it gives CASSLGTGEQYF.

This clonotype was observed many times. This chain links TRBV5-1 with TRBJ2-1; D uncertain. The CDR3 length is 15 residues. Per the germline V gene, CDR1 is SGHRS and CDR2 is YFSETQ. Trimming removed 7 bases at V and 6 bases at J, with 20 bases between. DNA for the CDR3: TGCGCCAGCGGCCCCATGGGGTCGTCGTTCAATGAGCAGTTCTTC. Its translation: CASGPMGSSFNEQFF. Supplemented by reference TRBV5-1 and TRBJ2-1, the full variable domain reads KAGVTQTPRYLIKTRGQQVTLSCSPISGHRSVSWYQQTPGQGLQFLFEYFSETQRNKGNFPGRFSGRQFSNSRSEMNVSTLELGDSALYLCASGPMGSSFNEQFFGPGTRLTVL.

CDR3 coding DNA: TGCGCCAGCAGCCAAGCTGATACCCCTTACAATGAGCAGTTCTTC. Protein product: CASSQADTPYNEQFF. The chain joins TRBV4-3 to TRBJ2-1; the D is unclear. CDR1 is LGHNA and CDR2 is YSLEER in the germline V gene. This CDR3 comprises 15 residues. Between the trimmed V and J ends, which lost 1 base and 4 bases, there was a span of 11 bases.

This sequence joins TRBV20-1 and TRBJ2-5; D gene ambiguous. The germline V and J ends were trimmed by 0 bases and 7 bases, with 12 bases remaining between them. The CDR3 covers 13 residues. The V gene's germline CDR1 is DFQATT and CDR2 SNEGSKA (reference sequence). The CDR3, as DNA: TGCAGTGCTAGAGAACCAGACTCGGGGACCCAGTACTTC. This translates into CSAREPDSGTQYF.

There are a few counts of this clonotype. The chain employs TRBV24-1 and TRBJ2-2; D may be TRBD1 or TRBD2 (5 bases each). V was clipped by 4 bases and J by 0 bases, with 11 bases between them. From germline, CDR1 is KGHDR and CDR2 SFDVKD. The CDR3 has 16 residues. CDR3 coding DNA: TGTGCCACCAGTGAGACGGGACGGTCGAACACCGGGGAGCTGTTTTTT. Amino acids: CATSETGRSNTGELFF.

This clonotype has a handful of counts. The rearrangement joins TRBV4-3 to TRBJ2-7; D gene unclear. CDR1 is LGHNA and CDR2 is YSLEER in the germline V gene. V dropped 0 bases and J dropped 2 bases, with 8 bases sitting between them. The CDR3 has 14 residues. The CDR3, as DNA: TGCGCCAGCAGCCAAGAACCGGGCCCCTACGAGCAGTACTTC. Residues: CASSQEPGPYEQYF.

This clonotype appeared a few times. The rearrangement links TRBV2 to TRBJ2-1, with D maybe TRBD1 (5 bases). Trimming took 3 bases from V and 8 from J, leaving 14 bases between them. The CDR3 loop spans 14 amino acids. Germline loops: CDR1 SNHLY, CDR2 FYNNEI. For the CDR3, the DNA is TGTGCCAGCAGTGAGAGCAGGGTAGGCGATGAGCAGTTCTTC. It yields the protein CASSESRVGDEQFF.